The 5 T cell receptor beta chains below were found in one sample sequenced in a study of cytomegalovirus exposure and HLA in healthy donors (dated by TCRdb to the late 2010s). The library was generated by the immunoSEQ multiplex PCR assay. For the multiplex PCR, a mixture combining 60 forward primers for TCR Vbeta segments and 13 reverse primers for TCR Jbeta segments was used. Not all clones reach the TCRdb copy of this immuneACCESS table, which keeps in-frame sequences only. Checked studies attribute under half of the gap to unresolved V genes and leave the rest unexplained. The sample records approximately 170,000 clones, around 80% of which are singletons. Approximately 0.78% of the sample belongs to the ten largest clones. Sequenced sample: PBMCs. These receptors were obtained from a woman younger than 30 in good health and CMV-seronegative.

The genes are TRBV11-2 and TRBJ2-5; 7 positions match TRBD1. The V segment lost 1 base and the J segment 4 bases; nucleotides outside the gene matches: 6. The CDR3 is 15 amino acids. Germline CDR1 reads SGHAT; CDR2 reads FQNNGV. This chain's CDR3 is CASSLARQGGETQYF. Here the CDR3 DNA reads TGTGCCAGCAGCTTAGCTCGACAGGGTGGAGAGACCCAGTACTTC.

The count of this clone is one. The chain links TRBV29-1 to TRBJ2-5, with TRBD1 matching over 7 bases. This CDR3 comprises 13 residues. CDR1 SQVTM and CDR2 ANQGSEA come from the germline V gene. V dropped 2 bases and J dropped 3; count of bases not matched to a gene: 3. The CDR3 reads CSVETGEEETQYF. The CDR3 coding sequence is TGCAGCGTTGAAACAGGGGAAGAAGAGACCCAGTACTTC. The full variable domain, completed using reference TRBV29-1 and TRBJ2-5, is SAVISQKPSRDICQRGTSLTIQCQVDSQVTMMFWYRQQPGQSLTLIATANQGSEATYESGFVIDKFPISRPNLTFSTLTVSNMSPEDSSIYLCSVETGEEETQYFGPGTRLLVL.

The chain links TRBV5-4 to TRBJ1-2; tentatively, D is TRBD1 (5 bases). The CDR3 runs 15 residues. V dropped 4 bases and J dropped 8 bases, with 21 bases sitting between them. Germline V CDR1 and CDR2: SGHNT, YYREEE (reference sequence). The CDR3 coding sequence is TGTGCCAGCAGCCAGTCGGGGGGAGTAGCGGGAGGCTACACCTTC. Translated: CASSQSGGVAGGYTF.

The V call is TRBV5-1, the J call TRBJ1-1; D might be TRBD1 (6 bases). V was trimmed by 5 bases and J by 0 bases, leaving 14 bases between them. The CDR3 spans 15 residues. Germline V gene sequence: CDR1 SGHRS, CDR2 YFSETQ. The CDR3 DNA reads TGCGCCAGCAGATGGGGGGGCCCGGTGAACACTGAAGCTTTCTTT. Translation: CASRWGGPVNTEAFF. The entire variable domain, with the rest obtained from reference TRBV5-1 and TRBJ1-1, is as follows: KAGVTQTPRYLIKTRGQQVTLSCSPISGHRSVSWYQQTPGQGLQFLFEYFSETQRNKGNFPGRFSGRQFSNSRSEMNVSTLELGDSALYLCASRWGGPVNTEAFFGQGTRLTVV.

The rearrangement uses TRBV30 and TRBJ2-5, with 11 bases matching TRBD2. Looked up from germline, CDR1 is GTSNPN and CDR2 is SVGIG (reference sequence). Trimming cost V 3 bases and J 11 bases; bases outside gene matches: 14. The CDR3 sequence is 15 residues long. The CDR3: CAWSVPVAGGGEQYF. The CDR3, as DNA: TGTGCCTGGAGCGTGCCAGTAGCGGGAGGGGGTGAGCAGTACTTC.